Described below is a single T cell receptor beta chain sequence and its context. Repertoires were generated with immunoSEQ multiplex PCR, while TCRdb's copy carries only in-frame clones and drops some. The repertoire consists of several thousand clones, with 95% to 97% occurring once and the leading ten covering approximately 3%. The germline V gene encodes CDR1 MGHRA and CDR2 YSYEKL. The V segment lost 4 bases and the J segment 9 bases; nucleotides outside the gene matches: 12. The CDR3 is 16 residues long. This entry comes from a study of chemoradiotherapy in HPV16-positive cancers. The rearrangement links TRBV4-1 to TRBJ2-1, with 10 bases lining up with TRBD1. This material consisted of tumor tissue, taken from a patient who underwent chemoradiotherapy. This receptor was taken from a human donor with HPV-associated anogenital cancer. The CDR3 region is CASSRLRTGGVGEQFF. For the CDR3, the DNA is TGCGCCAGCAGCCGACTTAGGACAGGGGGAGTGGGTGAGCAGTTCTTC.